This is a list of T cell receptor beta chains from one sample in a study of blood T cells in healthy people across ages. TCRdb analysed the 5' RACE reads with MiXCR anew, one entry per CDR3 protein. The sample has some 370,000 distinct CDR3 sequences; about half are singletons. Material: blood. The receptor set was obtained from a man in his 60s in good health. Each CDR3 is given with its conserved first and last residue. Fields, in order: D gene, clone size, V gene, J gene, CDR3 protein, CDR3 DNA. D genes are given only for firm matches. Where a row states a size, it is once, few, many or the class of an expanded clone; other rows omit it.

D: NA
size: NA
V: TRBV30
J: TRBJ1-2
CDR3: CAWRPAKGYTF
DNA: TGTGCCTGGAGACCAGCCAAAGGCTACACCTTC

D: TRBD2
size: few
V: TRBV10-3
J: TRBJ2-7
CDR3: CAISSPGLAGAYEQYF
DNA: TGTGCCATCAGTTCGCCTGGACTAGCGGGGGCCTACGAGCAGTACTTC

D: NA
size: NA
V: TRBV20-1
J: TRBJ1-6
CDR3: CSRKSSYNSPLHF
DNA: TGCAGTCGAAAGAGCTCCTATAATTCACCCCTCCACTTT

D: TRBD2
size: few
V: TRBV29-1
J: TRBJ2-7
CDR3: CSVEDRRGGDYEQYF
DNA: TGCAGCGTTGAAGATCGTCGGGGGGGGGACTACGAGCAGTACTTC

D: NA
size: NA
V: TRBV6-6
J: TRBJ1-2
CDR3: CASSYALMEYTF
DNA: TGTGCCAGCAGTTACGCCCTGATGGAATACACCTTC

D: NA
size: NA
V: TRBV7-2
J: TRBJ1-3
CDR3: CASSLGQHGNTIYF
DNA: TGTGCCAGCAGCTTAGGCCAGCATGGAAACACCATATATTTT

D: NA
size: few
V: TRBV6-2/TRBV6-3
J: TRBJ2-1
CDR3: CASSYGLAVVAGTTGDEQFF
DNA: TGTGCCAGCAGTTACGGTCTAGCCGTAGTGGCGGGCACCACGGGGGATGAGCAGTTCTTC

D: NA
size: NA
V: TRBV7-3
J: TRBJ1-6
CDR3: CASSLTGTERGSPLHF
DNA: TGTGCCAGCAGCTTAACGGGGACCGAAAGGGGTTCACCCCTCCACTTT

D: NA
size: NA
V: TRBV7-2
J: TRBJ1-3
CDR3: CASSPRGRSSGNTIYF
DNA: TGTGCCAGCAGCCCCCGGGGGCGGAGCTCTGGAAACACCATATATTTT

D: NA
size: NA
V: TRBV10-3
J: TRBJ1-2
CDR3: CAISDGRGFGDGYTF
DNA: TGTGCCATCAGTGATGGTCGGGGGTTCGGGGATGGCTACACCTTC

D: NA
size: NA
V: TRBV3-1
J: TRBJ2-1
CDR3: CASSPSGVFYEQFF
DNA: TGTGCCAGCAGCCCCAGCGGCGTCTTCTACGAGCAGTTCTTC

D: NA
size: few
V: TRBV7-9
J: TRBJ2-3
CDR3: CASSHGGLGVDTQYF
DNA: TGTGCCAGCAGCCACGGTGGACTCGGTGTGGATACGCAGTATTTT

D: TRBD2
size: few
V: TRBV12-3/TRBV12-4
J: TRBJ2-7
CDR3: CASSFPGTSGRNEQYF
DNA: TGTGCCAGCAGTTTCCCCGGGACTAGCGGGAGAAACGAGCAGTACTTC

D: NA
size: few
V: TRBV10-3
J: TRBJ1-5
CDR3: CAISLAGDPNQPQHF
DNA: TGTGCCATCAGTCTGGCAGGGGACCCCAATCAGCCCCAGCATTTT

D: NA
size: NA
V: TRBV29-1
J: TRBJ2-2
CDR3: CSVERDPDTGELFF
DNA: TGCAGCGTTGAGCGGGACCCAGACACCGGGGAGCTGTTTTTT

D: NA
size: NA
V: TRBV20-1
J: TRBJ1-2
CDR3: CSARIDLGGRGYTF
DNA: TGCAGTGCTAGAATCGATTTGGGGGGGCGCGGCTACACCTTC

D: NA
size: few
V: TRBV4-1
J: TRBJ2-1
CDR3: CASSQDRLTGRGNEQFF
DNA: TGCGCCAGCAGCCAAGACCGACTAACGGGACGGGGTAATGAGCAGTTCTTC

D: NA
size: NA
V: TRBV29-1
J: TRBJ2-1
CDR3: CSVERDSGGEQFF
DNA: TGCAGCGTTGAGAGGGACAGCGGGGGTGAGCAGTTCTTC

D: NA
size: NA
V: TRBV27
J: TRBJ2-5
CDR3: CASTSYRDLETQYF
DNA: TGTGCCAGCACCTCATACAGGGATCTAGAGACCCAGTACTTC

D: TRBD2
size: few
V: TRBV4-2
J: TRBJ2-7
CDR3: CASSQDWTPGLAETYEQYF
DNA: TGTGCCAGCAGCCAAGATTGGACCCCGGGACTAGCGGAAACCTACGAGCAGTACTTC

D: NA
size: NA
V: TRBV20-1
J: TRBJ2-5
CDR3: CSARSRGVEFNEQYF
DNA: TGCAGTGCTAGATCAAGGGGGGTAGAGTTCAATGAGCAGTACTTC

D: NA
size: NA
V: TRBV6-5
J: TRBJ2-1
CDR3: CASSWRDSAPYNEQFF
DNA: TGTGCCAGCAGTTGGCGGGACTCTGCCCCCTACAATGAGCAGTTCTTC

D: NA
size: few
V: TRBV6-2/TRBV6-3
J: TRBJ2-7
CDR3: CASSYSRGRADNEQYF
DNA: TGTGCCAGCAGTTACTCGAGGGGGAGGGCCGACAATGAGCAGTACTTC

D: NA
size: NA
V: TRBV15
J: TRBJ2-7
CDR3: CATSPGVAYEQYF
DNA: TGTGCCACCAGCCCCGGGGTAGCCTACGAGCAGTACTTC

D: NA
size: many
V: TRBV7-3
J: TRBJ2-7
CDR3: CASSVSTSYEQYF
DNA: TGTGCCAGCAGTGTAAGTACTAGCTACGAGCAGTACTTC

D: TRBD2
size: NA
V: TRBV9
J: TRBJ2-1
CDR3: CASSRGRAAQFF
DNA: TGTGCCAGCAGTCGCGGGAGGGCCGCCCAGTTCTTC

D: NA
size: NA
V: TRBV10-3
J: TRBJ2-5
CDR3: CAISEQTQETQYF
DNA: TGTGCCATCAGTGAACAGACCCAAGAGACCCAGTACTTC

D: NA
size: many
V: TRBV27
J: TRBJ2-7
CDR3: CASSLKGGGLSYEQYF
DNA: TGTGCCAGCAGTTTAAAGGGAGGGGGTCTTTCCTACGAGCAGTACTTC

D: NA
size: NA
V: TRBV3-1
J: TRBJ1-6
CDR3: CASSEEQRGLPLHF
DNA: TGTGCCAGCAGTGAGGAACAGAGAGGCTTACCCCTCCACTTT

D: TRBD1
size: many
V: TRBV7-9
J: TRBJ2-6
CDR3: CASSSWTGLTSGANVLTF
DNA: TGTGCCAGCAGCTCGTGGACAGGCCTCACCTCTGGGGCCAACGTCCTGACTTTC

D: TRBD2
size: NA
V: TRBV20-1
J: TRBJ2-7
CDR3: CSAGTSRSSYEQYF
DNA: TGCAGTGCCGGGACTAGCCGTAGCTCCTACGAGCAGTACTTC

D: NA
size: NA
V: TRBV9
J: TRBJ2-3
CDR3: CASSVDQGGRKQYF
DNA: TGTGCCAGCAGCGTGGATCAGGGTGGTCGTAAGCAGTATTTT

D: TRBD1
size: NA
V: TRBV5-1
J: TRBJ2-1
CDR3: CASSLARGQLNEQFF
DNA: TGCGCCAGCAGCTTGGCCAGGGGGCAATTAAATGAGCAGTTCTTC

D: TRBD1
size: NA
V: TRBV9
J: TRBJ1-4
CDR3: CASSPGDRVVYEKLFF
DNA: TGTGCCAGCAGCCCAGGGGACAGGGTTGTATATGAAAAACTGTTTTTT

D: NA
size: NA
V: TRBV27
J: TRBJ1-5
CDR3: CASSFPGRGGVQPQHF
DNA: TGTGCCAGCAGTTTCCCCGGGAGGGGTGGCGTTCAGCCCCAGCATTTT

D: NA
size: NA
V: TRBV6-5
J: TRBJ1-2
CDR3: CASSLTGSDYYGYTF
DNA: TGTGCCAGCAGTTTGACAGGCTCCGACTACTATGGCTACACCTTC

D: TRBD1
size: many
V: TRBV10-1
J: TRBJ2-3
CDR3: CASGHRGNTQYF
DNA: TGCGCCAGCGGACACAGGGGAAATACGCAGTATTTT

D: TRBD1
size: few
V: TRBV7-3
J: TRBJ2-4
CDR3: CASSTGQGGNIQYF
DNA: TGTGCCAGCAGCACCGGACAGGGTGGGAACATTCAGTACTTC

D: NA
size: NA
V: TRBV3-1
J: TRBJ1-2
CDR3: CASSQMSLGDYGYTF
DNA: TGTGCCAGCAGCCAAATGTCTCTTGGGGACTATGGCTACACCTTC

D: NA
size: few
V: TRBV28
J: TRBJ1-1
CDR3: CASSLGIREGDTEAFF
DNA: TGTGCCAGCAGTTTAGGGATCAGGGAGGGGGACACTGAAGCTTTCTTT

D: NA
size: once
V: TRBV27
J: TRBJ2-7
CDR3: CASSLLPGNEQYF
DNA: TGTGCCAGCAGTTTACTTCCAGGTAACGAGCAGTACTTC